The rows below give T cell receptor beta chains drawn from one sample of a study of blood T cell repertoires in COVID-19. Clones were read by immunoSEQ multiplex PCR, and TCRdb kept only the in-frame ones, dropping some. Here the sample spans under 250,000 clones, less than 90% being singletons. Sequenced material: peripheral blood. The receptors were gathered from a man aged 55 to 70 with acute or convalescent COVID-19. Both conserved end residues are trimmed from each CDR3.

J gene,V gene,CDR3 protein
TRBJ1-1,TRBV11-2,ASSLKRTEAF
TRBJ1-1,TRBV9,ASSAGRTGEAF
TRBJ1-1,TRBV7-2,ASSLGRAQNTEAF
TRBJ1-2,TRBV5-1,ASSLARTAGHYGYT
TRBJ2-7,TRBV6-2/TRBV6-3,ASSYPFGGPGTSRYEQY
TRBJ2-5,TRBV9,ASSVGASGRVTQETQY
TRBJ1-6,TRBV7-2,ASSLKGGQGYSYNSPLH
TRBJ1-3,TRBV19,ASSGGASGSGNTIY
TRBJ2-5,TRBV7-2,ASSIGAGRKTQY
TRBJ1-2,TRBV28,ASSGDRTYT
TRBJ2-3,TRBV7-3,ASSLAHLTDTQY
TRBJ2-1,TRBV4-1,ASSPRTRRYNEQF
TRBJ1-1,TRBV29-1,SVERGQHTEAF
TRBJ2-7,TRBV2,ASFSGRAYEQY
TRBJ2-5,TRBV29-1,SVEGVETQY
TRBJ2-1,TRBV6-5,ASSYSRGISYNEQF
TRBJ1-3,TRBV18,ASSPGGSLGNTIY